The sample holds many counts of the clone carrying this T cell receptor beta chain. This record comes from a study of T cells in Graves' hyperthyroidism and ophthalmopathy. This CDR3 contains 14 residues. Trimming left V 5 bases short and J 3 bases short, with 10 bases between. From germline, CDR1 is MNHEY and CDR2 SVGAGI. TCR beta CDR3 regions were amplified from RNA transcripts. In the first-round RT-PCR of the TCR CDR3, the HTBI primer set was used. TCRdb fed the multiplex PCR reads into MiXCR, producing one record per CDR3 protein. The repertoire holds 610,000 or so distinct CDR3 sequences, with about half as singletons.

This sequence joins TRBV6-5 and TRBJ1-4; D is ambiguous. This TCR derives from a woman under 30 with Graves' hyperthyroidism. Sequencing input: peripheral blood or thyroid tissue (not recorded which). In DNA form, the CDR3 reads TGTGCCAGCAGTAAGGAATGGGCTAATGAAAAACTGTTTTTT. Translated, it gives CASSKEWANEKLFF.